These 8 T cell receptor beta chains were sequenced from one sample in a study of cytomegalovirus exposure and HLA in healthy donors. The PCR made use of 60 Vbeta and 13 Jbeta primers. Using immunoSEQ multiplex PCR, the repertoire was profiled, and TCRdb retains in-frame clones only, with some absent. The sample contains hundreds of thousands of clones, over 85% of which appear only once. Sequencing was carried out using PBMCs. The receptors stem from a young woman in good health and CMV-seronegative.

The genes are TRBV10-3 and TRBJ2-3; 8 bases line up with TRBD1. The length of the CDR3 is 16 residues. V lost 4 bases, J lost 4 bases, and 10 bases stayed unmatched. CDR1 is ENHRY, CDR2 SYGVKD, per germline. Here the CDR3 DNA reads TGTGCCATCAGTGCAGACAGGGGATCGGGTGCAGATACGCAGTATTTT. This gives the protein CAISADRGSGADTQYF.

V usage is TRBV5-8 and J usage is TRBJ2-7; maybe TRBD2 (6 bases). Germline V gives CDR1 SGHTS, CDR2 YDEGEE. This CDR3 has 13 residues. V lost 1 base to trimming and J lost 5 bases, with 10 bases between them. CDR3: CASSLPGSHEQYF. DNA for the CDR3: TGTGCCAGCAGCTTGCCCGGGAGCCACGAGCAGTACTTC.

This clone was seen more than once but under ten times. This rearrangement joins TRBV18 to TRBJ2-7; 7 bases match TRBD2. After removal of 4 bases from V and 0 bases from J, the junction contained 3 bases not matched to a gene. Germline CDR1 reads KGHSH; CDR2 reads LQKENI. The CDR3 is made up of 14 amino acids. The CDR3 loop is CASSLGTTSYEQYF. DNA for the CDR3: TGTGCCAGCTCACTCGGGACTACCTCCTACGAGCAGTACTTC.

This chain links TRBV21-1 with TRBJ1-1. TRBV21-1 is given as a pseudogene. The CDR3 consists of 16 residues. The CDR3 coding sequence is TGTGCCAGCAGGCCGTCCCCCTCGGGGATGAACACTGAAGCTTTCTTT. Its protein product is CASRPSPSGMNTEAFF.

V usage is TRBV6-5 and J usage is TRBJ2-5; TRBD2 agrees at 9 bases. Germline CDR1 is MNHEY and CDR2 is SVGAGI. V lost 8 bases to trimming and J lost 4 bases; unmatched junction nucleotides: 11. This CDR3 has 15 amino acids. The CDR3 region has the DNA TGTGCCAGCTGGGAAATCGCGGGGGGGGGAGAGACCCAGTACTTC. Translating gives CASWEIAGGGETQYF.

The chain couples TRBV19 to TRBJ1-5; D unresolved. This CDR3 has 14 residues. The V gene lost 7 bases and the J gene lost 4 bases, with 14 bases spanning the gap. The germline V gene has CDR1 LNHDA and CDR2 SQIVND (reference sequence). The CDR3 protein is CASTLMAGNQPQHF. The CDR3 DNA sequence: TGTGCCAGTACCCTTATGGCGGGTAATCAGCCCCAGCATTTT.

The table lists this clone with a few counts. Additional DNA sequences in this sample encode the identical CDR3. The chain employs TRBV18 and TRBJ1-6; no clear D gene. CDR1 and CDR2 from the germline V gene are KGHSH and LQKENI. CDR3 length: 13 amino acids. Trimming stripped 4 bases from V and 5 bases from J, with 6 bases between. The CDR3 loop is CASSREDNSPLHF. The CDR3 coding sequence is TGTGCCAGCTCACGAGAGGATAATTCACCCCTCCACTTT.

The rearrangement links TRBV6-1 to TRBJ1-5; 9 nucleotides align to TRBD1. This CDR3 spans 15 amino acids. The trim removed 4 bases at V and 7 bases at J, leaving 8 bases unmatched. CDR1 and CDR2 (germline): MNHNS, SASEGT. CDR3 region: CASSVDRGHAQPQHF. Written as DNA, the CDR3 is TGTGCCAGCAGTGTGGACAGGGGACATGCCCAGCCCCAGCATTTT.